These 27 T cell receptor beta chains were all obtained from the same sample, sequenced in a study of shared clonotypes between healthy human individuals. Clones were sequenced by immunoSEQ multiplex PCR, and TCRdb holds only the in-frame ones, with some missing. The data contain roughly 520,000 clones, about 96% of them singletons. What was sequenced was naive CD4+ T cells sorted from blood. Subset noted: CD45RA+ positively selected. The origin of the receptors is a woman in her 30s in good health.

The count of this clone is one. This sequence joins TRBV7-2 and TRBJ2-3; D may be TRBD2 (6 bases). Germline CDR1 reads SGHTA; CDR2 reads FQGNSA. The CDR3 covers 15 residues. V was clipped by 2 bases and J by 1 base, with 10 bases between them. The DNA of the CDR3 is TGTGCCAGCAGCTTAATGGGGGGACGCACAGATACGCAGTATTTT. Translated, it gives CASSLMGGRTDTQYF.

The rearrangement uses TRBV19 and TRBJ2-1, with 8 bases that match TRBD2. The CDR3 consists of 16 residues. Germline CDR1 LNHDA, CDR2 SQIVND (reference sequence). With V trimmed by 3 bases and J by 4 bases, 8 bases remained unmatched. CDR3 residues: CASSMGAGEGYNEQFF. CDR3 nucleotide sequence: TGTGCCAGTAGTATGGGAGCGGGAGAGGGGTACAATGAGCAGTTCTTC.

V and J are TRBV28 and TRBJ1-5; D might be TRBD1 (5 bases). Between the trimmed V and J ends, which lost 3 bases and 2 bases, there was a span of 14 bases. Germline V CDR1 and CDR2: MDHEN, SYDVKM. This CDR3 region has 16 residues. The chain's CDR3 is CASSLRGEGGNQPQHF. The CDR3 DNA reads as TGTGCCAGCAGTTTGCGGGGGGAAGGAGGCAATCAGCCCCAGCATTTT.

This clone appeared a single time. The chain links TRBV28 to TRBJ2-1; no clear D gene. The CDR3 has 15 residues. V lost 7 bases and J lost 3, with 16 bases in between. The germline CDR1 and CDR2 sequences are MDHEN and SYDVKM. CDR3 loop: CASTLQTLVYNEQFF. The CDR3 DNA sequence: TGTGCCAGCACCTTACAGACGCTAGTCTACAATGAGCAGTTCTTC.

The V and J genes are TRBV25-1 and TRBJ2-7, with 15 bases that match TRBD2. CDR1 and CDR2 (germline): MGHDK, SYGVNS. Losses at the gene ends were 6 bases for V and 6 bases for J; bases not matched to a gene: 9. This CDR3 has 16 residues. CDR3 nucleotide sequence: TGTGCCAGCAGCGGACTAGCGGGAGGGCGCCTCATCGAGCAGTACTTC. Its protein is CASSGLAGGRLIEQYF.

Here the CDR3 DNA reads TGTGCCAGCAGTGCTAGCGGAAGGAAAAACATTCAGTACTTC. This translates into CASSASGRKNIQYF. The J gene is TRBJ2-4, the V gene TRBV28; 7 bases align to TRBD2. The CDR3 is made up of 14 amino acids. Trimming at V came to 5 bases and at J to 4 bases, leaving 5 bases not matched to a gene. Germline V gene data show CDR1 as MDHEN and CDR2 as SYDVKM.

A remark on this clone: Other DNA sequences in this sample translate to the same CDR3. CDR3 nucleotide sequence: TGTGCCAGCTCACCAGGGACAGGGGCCCAAGAGACCCAGTACTTC. It encodes CASSPGTGAQETQYF. This rearrangement joins TRBV18 to TRBJ2-5; 10 nucleotides align to TRBD1. Germline V lookup: CDR1 KGHSH, CDR2 LQKENI. J was trimmed by 1 base and V by 2 bases; bases with no gene match: 1. The CDR3 is 15 amino acids.

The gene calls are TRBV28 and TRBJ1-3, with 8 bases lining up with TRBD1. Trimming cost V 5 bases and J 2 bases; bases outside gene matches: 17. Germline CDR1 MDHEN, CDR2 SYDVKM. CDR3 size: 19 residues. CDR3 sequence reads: CASSLRRDRPTAAGNTIYF. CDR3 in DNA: TGTGCCAGCAGTCTGCGCCGGGACAGGCCTACTGCGGCTGGAAACACCATATATTTT.

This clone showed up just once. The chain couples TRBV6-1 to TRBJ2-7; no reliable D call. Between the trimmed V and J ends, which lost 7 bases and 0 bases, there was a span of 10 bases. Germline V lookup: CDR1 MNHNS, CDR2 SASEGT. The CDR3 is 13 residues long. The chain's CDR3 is CASNPDHSYEQYF. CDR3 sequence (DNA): TGTGCCAGCAATCCAGACCACTCCTACGAGCAGTACTTC.

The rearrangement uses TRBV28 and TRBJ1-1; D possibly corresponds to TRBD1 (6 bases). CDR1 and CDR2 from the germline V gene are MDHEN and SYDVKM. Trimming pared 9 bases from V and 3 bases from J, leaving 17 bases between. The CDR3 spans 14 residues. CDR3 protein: CASTPEGGYTEAFF. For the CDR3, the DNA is TGTGCCAGTACCCCTGAAGGGGGGTACACTGAAGCTTTCTTT.

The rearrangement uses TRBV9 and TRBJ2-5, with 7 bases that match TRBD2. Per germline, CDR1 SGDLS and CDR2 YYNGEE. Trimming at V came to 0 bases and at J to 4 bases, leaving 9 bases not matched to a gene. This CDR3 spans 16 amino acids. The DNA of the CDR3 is TGTGCCAGCAGCGTAGCTACGGGGGAGGGCCGAGAGACCCAGTACTTC. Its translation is CASSVATGEGRETQYF.

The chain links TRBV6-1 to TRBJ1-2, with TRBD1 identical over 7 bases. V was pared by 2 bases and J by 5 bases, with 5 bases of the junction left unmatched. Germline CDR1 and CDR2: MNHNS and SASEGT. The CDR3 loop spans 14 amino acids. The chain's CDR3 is CASSETRDRYGYTF. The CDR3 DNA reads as TGTGCCAGCAGTGAAACCCGGGACAGATATGGCTACACCTTC.

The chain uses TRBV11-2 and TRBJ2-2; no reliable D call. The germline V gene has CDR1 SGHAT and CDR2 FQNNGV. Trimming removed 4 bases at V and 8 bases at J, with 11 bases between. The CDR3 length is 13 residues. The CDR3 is CASSSIRQGELFF. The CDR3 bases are TGTGCCAGCAGCTCAATCCGGCAGGGGGAGCTGTTTTTT.

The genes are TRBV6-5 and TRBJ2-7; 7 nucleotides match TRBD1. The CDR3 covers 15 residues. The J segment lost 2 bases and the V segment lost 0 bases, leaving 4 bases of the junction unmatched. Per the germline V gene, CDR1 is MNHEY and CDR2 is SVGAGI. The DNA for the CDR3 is TGTGCCAGCAGTTACTCGACAGGGTTTGCCTACGAGCAGTACTTC. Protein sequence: CASSYSTGFAYEQYF.

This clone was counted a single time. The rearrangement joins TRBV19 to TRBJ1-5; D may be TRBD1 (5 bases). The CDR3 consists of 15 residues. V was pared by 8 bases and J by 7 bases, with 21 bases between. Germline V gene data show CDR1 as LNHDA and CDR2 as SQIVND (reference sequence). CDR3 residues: CASSTSEGVRQPQHF. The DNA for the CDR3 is TGTGCCAGTTCCACATCCGAAGGGGTGCGGCAGCCCCAGCATTTT.

The chain's CDR3 is CASSLRTSGSQETQYF. DNA for the CDR3: TGCGCCAGCAGCTTGCGGACTAGCGGGAGCCAAGAGACCCAGTACTTC. This chain uses TRBV5-1 with TRBJ2-5; 13 bases map to TRBD2. Per the germline V gene, CDR1 is SGHRS and CDR2 is YFSETQ. This CDR3 has 16 residues. V lost 1 base and J lost 1; bases outside the gene matches: 1.

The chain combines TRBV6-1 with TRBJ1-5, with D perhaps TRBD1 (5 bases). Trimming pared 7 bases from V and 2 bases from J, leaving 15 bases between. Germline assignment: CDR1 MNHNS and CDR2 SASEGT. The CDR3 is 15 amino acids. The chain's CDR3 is CASNPGAFRNQPQHF. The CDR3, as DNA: TGTGCCAGCAACCCTGGGGCTTTCCGCAATCAGCCCCAGCATTTT.

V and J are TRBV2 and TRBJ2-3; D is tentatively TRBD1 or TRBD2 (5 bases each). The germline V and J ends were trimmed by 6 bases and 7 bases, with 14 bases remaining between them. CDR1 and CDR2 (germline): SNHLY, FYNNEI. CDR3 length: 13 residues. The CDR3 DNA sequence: TGTGCCAGCAGCCGGGACCTGCGGAATACGCAGTATTTT. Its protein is CASSRDLRNTQYF.

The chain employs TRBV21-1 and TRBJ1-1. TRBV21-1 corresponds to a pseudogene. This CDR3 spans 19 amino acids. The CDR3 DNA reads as TGTGCCAGCAGCTCCCGCCCGTTTTCCCATCGGACCATGAACACTGAAGCTTTCTTT. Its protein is CASSSRPFSHRTMNTEAFF.

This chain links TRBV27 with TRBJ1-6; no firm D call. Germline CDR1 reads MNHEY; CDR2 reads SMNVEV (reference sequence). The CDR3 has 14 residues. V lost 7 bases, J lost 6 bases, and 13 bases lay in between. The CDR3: CASTRRAFNSPLHF. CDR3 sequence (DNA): TGTGCCAGCACTCGCCGGGCCTTTAATTCACCCCTCCACTTT.

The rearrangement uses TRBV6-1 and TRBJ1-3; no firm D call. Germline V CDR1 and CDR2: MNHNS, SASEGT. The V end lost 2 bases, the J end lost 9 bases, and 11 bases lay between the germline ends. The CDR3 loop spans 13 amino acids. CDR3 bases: TGTGCCAGCAGTGAATCTCGTAGCGGCACCATATATTTT. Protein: CASSESRSGTIYF.

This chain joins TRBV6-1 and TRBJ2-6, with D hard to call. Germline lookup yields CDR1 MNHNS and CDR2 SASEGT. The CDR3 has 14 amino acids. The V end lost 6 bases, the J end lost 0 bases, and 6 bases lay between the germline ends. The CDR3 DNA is TGTGCCAGCAGGAAGACCTCTGGGGCCAACGTCCTGACTTTC. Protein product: CASRKTSGANVLTF.

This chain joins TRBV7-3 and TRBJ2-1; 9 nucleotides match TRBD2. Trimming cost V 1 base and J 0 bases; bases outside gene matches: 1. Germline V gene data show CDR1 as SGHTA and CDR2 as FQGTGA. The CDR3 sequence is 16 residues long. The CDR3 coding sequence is TGTGCCAGCAGCTTAAATAGCGGGGGCTCCTACAATGAGCAGTTCTTC. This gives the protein CASSLNSGGSYNEQFF.

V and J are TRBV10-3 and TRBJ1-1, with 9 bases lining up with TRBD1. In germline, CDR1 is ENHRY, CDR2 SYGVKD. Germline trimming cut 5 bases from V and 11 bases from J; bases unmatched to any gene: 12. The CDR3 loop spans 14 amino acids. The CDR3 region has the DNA TGTGCCATCAGTCGGGGGAGGACAGGGGAGGAGGCTTTCTTT. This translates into CAISRGRTGEEAFF.

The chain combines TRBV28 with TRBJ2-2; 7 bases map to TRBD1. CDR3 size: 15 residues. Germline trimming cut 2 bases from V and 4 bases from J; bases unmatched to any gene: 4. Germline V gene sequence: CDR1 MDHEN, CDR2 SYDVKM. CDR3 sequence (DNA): TGTGCCAGCAGTTTAGAAGGGGGCGGCACCGGGGAGCTGTTTTTT. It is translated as CASSLEGGGTGELFF.

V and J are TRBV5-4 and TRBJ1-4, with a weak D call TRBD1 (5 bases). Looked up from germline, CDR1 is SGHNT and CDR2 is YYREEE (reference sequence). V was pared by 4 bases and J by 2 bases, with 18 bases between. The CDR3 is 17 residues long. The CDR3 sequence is CASSPGWGERTNEKLFF. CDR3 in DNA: TGTGCCAGCAGCCCGGGTTGGGGGGAGCGCACTAATGAAAAACTGTTTTTT.

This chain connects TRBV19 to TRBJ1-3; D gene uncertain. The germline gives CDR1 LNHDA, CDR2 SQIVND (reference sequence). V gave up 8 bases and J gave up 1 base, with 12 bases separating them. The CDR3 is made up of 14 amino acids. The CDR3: CASEDFWSGNTIYF. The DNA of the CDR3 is TGTGCCAGTGAGGACTTTTGGTCTGGAAACACCATATATTTT. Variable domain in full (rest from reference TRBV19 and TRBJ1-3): DGGITQSPKYLFRKEGQNVTLSCEQNLNHDAMYWYRQDPGQGLRLIYYSQIVNDFQKGDIAEGYSVSREKKESFPLTVTSAQKNPTAFYLCASEDFWSGNTIYFGEGSWLTVV.